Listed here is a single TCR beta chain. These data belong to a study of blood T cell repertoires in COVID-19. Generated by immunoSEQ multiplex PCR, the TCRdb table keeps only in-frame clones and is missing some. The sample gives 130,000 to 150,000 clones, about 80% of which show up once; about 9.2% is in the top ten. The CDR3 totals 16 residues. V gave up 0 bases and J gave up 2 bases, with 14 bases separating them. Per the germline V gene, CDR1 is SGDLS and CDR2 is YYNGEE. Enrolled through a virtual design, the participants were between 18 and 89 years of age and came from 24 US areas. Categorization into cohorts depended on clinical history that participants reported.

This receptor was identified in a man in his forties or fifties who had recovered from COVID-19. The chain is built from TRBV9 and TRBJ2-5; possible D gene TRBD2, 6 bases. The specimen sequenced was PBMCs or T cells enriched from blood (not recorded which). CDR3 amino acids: CASSVALAGQQETQYF. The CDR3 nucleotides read TGTGCCAGCAGCGTAGCCCTGGCGGGGCAACAAGAGACCCAGTACTTC.